The clone carrying this TCR beta chain was seen repeatedly, ten times or more. The antigen is unknown. Germline and junction disagree at one end, which may indicate a read error. The sample originates from a study of regulatory T cells in long-lasting Graves disease. General study results and limits: Possibly, accuracy suffered from the small sample size. TCR diversity was lower in persistent Graves' patients than in newly diagnosed ones.

The time point is: newly diagnosed GD, antithyroid drugs for less than 3 months. The TCR library used RNA extracted from PBMCs. Blood from the periphery, approximately 10 milliliters in all, was drawn into EDTA tubes. Through Arm-PCR of CDR3 regions and iRepertoire HTBI primers, TCR beta libraries were built. TCRdb passed the multiplex PCR reads through MiXCR, listing each CDR3 protein once. The sample yields around 420,000 distinct CDR3 sequences, 15% seen once. Source: peripheral blood mononuclear cells (PBMCs), taken at new diagnosis, from a patient treated with antithyroid drugs. The origin of this receptor is a female donor with Graves disease.

CDR3 DNA: TGTGCCAGCAGCTCAATCAGGCCCGGGACTAGCGGCGACCCCGGGTTC. The encoded protein is CASSSIRPGTSGDPGF. J is TRBJ2-5 and V is TRBV11-2; 11 bases are a match to TRBD2. CDR1 is SGHAT and CDR2 is FQNNGV in the germline V gene. The CDR3 has 16 amino acids.